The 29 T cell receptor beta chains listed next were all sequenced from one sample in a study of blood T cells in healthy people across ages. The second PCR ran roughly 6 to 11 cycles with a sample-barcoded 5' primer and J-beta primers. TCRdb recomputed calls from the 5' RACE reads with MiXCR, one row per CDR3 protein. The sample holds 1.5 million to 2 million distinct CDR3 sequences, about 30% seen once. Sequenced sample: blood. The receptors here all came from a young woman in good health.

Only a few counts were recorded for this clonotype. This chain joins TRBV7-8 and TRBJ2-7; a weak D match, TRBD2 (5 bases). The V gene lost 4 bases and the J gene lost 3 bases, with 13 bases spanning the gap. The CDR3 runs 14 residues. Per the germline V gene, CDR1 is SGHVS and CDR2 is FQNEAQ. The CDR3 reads CASSSRADYYEQYF. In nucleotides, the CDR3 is TGTGCCAGCAGCTCAAGAGCGGATTACTACGAGCAGTACTTC.

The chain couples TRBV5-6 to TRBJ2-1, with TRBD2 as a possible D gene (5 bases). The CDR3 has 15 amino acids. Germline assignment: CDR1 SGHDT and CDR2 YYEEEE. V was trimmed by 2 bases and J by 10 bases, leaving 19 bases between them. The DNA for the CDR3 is TGTGCCAGCAGCTTAGAGGGCGCGACCGCCTACGAGCAGTTCTTC. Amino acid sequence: CASSLEGATAYEQFF.

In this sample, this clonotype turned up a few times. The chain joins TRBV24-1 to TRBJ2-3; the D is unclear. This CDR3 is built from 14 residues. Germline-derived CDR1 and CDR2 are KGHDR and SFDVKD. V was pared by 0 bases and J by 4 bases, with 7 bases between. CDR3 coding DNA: TGTGCCACCAGTGATTTGGGGCTTCCAGATACGCAGTATTTT. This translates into CATSDLGLPDTQYF.

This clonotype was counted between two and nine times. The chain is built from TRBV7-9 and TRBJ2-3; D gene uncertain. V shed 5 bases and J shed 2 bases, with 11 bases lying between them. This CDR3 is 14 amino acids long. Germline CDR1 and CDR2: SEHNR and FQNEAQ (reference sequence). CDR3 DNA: TGTGCCAGCAGCCCCCTTCAGTCCACAGATACGCAGTATTTT. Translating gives CASSPLQSTDTQYF. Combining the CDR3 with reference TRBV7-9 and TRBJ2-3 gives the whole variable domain DTGVSQNPRHKITKRGQNVTFRCDPISEHNRLYWYRQTLGQGPEFLTYFQNEAQLEKSRLLSDRFSAERPKGSFSTLEIQRTEQGDSAMYLCASSPLQSTDTQYFGPGTRLTVL.

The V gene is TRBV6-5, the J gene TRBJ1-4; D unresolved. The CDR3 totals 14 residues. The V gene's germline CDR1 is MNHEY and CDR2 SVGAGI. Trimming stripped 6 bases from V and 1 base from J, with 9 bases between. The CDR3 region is CASRPGVTNEKLFF. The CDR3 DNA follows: TGTGCCAGCAGGCCAGGCGTAACTAATGAAAAACTGTTTTTT.

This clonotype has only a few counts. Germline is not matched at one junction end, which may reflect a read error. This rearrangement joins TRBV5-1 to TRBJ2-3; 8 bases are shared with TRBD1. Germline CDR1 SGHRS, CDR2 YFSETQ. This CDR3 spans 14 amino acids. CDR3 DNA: TGCGTCAGCAGCACGGACAGGGTGGGAGATACGCAGTATTTT. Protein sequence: CVSSTDRVGDTQYF.

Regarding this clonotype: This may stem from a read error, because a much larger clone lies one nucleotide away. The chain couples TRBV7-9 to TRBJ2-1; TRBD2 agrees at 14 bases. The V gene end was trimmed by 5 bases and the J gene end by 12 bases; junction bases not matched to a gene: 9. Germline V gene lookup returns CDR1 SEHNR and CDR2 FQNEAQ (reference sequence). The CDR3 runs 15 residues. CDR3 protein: CASSPGLAGDVGQFF. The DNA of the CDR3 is TGTGCCAGCAGCCCGGGACTAGCGGGGGACGTTGGGCAGTTCTTC.

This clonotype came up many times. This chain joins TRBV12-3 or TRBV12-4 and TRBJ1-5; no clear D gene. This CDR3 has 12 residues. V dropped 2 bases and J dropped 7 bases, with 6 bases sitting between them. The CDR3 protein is CASSLRSQPQHF. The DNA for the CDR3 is TGTGCCAGCAGTTTAAGGTCACAGCCCCAGCATTTT.

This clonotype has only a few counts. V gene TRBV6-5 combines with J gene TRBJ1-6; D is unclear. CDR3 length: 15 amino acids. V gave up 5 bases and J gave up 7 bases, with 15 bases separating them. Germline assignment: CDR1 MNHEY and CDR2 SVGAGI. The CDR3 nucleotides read TGTGCCAGCAGTGTCCGGGAGGACGCAAATTCACCCCTCCACTTT. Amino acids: CASSVREDANSPLHF.

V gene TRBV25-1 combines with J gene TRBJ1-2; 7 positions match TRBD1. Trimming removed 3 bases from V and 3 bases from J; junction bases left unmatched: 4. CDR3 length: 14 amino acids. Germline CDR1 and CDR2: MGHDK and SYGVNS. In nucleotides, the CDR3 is TGTGCCAGCAGTGACACGGGACAGTACTATGGCTACACCTTC. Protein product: CASSDTGQYYGYTF.

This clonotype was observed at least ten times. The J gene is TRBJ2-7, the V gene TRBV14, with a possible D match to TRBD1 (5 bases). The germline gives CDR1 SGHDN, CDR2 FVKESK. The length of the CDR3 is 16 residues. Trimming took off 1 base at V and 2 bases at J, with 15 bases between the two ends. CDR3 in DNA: TGTGCCAGCAGCCAAGGGGGCTGGATCCGAACCTACGAGCAGTACTTC. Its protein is CASSQGGWIRTYEQYF.

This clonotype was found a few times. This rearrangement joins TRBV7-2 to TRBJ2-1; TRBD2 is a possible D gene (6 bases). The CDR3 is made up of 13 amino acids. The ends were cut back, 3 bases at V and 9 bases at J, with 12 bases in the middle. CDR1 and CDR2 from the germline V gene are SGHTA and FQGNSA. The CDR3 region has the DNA TGTGCCAGCAGCTTCATGGAGGGGTCTGAGCAGTTCTTC. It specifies CASSFMEGSEQFF.

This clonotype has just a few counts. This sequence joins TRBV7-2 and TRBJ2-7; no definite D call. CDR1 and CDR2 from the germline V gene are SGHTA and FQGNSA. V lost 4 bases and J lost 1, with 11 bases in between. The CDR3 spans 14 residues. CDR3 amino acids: CASSSTPKSYEQYF. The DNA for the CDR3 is TGTGCCAGCAGCTCCACACCGAAGTCCTACGAGCAGTACTTC.

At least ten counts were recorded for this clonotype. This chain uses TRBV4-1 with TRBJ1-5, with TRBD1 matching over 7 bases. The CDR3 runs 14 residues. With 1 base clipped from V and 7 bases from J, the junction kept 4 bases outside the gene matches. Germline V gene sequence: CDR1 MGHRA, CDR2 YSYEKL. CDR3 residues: CASSQGQGRQPQHF. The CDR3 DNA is TGCGCCAGCAGCCAAGGACAGGGAAGACAGCCCCAGCATTTT.

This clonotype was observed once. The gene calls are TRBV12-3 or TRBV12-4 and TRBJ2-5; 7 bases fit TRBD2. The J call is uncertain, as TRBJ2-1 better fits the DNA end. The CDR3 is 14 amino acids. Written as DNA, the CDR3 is TGTGCCAGCAGTTGGCGGGGGTACCAAGAGACCCAGTTCTTC. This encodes CASSWRGYQETQFF.

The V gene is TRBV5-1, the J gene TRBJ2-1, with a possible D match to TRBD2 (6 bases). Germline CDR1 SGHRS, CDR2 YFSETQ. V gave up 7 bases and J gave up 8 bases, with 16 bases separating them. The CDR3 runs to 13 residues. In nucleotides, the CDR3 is TGCGCCAGCTCGACCGGGGGTCAACATGAGCAGTTCTTC. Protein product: CASSTGGQHEQFF.

The CDR3 loop reads CSASPAVEQYF. The CDR3 bases are TGCAGTGCTAGTCCCGCGGTCGAGCAGTACTTC. V gene TRBV20-1 combines with J gene TRBJ2-7; D gene unclear. Germline-derived CDR1 and CDR2 are DFQATT and SNEGSKA (reference sequence). The CDR3 totals 11 residues. Trimming left V 3 bases short and J 6 bases short, with 9 bases between.

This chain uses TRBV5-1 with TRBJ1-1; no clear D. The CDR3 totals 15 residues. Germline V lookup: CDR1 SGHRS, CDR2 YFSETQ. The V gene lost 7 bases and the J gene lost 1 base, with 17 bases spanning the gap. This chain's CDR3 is CASDLTGSSNTEAFF. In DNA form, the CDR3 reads TGCGCCAGCGACCTCACCGGGTCCTCGAACACTGAAGCTTTCTTT.

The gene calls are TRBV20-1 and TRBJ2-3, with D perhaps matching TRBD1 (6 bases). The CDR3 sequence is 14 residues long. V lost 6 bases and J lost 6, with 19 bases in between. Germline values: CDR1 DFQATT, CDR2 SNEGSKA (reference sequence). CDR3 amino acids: CSARRGQLRDTQYF. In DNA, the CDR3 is TGCAGTGCCCGCCGCGGACAGTTGCGGGATACGCAGTATTTT.

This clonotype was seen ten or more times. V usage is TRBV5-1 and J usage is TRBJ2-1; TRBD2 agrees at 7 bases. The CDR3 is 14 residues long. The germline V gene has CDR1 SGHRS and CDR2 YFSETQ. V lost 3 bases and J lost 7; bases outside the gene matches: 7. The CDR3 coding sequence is TGCGCCAGCAGCTCTGCCGGGGGGAATAATGAGCAGTTCTTC. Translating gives CASSSAGGNNEQFF.

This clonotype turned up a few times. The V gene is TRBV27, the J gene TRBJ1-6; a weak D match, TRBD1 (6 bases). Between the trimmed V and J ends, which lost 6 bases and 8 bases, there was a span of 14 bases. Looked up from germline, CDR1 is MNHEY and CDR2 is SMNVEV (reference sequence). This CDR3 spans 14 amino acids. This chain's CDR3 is CASRIRGIHSPLHF. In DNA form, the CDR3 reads TGTGCCAGCAGGATCAGGGGAATTCATTCACCCCTCCACTTT.

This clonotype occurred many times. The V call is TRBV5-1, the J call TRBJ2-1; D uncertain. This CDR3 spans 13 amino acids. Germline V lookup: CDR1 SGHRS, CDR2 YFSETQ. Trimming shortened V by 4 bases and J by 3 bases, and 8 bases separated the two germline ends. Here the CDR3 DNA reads TGCGCCAGCAGCCCGACGGACTACAATGAGCAGTTCTTC. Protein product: CASSPTDYNEQFF. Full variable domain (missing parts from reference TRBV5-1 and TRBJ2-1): KAGVTQTPRYLIKTRGQQVTLSCSPISGHRSVSWYQQTPGQGLQFLFEYFSETQRNKGNFPGRFSGRQFSNSRSEMNVSTLELGDSALYLCASSPTDYNEQFFGPGTRLTVL.

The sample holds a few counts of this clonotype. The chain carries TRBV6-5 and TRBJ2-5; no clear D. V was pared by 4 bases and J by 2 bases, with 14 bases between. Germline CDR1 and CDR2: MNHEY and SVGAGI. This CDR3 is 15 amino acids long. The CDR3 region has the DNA TGTGCCAGCAGTTCTGGCCTGATAGGTCAAGAGACCCAGTACTTC. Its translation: CASSSGLIGQETQYF.

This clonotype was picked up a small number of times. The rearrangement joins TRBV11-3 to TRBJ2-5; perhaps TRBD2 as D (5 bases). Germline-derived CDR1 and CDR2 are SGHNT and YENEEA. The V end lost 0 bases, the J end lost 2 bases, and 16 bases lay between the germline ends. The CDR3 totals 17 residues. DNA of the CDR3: TGTGCCAGCAGCTTAGATCCCCGCCCGAGGAGGCAAGAGACCCAGTACTTC. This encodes CASSLDPRPRRQETQYF.

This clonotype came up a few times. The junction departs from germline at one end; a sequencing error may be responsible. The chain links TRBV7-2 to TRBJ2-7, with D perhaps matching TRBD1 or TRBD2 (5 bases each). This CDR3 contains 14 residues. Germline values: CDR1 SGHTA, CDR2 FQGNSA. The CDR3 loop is CASGLATVEYEQYF. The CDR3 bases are TGTGCCAGCGGCTTAGCGACAGTGGAGTACGAGCAGTACTTC.

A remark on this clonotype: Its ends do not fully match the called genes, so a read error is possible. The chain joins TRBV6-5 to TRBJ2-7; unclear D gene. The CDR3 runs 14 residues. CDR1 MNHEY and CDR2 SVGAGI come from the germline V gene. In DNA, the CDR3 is TGTGCCAGCAGTTACTCGGGTATGGGGTACGGGCAGTACTTC. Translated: CASSYSGMGYGQYF.

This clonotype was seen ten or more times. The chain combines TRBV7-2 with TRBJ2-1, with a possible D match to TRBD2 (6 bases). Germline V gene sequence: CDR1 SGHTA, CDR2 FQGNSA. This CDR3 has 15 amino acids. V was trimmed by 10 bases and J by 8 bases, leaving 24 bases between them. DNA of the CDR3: TGTGCCATCCAGAGGCTTAGCGGTCTAGGCGATGAGCAGTTCTTC. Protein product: CAIQRLSGLGDEQFF.

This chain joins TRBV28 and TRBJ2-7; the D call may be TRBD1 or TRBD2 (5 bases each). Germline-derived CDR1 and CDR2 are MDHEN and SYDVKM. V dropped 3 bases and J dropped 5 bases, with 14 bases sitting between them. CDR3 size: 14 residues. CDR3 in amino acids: CASSLRGFGDEQYF. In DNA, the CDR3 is TGTGCCAGCAGTTTGAGGGGATTTGGCGACGAGCAGTACTTC.

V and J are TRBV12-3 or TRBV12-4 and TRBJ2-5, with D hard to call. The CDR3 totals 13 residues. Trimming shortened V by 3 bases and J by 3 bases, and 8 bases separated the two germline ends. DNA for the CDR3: TGTGCCAGCAGTTTTTACCGCAAAGAGACCCAGTACTTC. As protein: CASSFYRKETQYF.